These 7 T cell receptor beta chains originate from one sample sequenced in a study of cytomegalovirus exposure and HLA in healthy donors. Clones were sequenced by immunoSEQ multiplex PCR, and TCRdb holds only the in-frame ones, with some missing. The sample lists roughly 250,000 clones, approximately 86% occurring once. The sequenced sample was PBMCs. Source of these receptors: a woman aged 25 to 39 in good health and CMV-seropositive.

The chain carries TRBV9 and TRBJ2-7; 10 bases agree with TRBD1. V was pared by 4 bases and J by 6 bases, with 16 bases of the junction left unmatched. Looked up from germline, CDR1 is SGDLS and CDR2 is YYNGEE. The CDR3 loop spans 17 amino acids. CDR3 protein: CASSPPWGGTGDAEQYF. CDR3 bases: TGTGCCAGCAGCCCTCCCTGGGGTGGGACAGGGGATGCCGAGCAGTACTTC.

CDR3 in amino acids: CASSELANSYNEQFF. In DNA form, the CDR3 reads TGCGCCAGCAGTGAGTTAGCGAACTCCTACAATGAGCAGTTCTTC. The chain links TRBV10-2 to TRBJ2-1, with D perhaps matching TRBD2 (5 bases). V lost 1 base, J lost 0 bases, and 7 bases lay in between. CDR3 size: 15 residues. Germline V gives CDR1 WSHSY, CDR2 SAAADI.

This clone was detected only once. This chain joins TRBV11-3 and TRBJ2-2, with 8 bases that match TRBD2. Germline V gene lookup returns CDR1 SGHNT and CDR2 YENEEA. V shed 3 bases, J shed 7 bases, and the junction held 10 bases outside the gene matches. The CDR3 length is 16 residues. The CDR3 protein is CASSFDAGGRGGELFF. CDR3 DNA sequence: TGTGCCAGCAGCTTCGACGCGGGAGGTCGGGGCGGGGAGCTGTTTTTT.

This chain links TRBV6-1 with TRBJ2-1; D possibly corresponds to TRBD2 (6 bases). V lost 10 bases and J lost 1, with 17 bases in between. CDR3 length: 15 residues. Per the germline V gene, CDR1 is MNHNS and CDR2 is SASEGT. As DNA, the CDR3 is TGTGCCACCATCATCCTGGGGGGTTCCTACAATGAGCAGTTCTTC. Protein product: CATIILGGSYNEQFF.

The chain employs TRBV11-3 and TRBJ2-1; 13 nucleotides line up with TRBD2. CDR3 size: 16 residues. Germline lookup yields CDR1 SGHNT and CDR2 YENEEA. The J segment lost 8 bases and the V segment lost 1 base, leaving 5 bases of the junction unmatched. CDR3 sequence: CASSLGLAGGSDEQFF. The DNA for the CDR3 is TGTGCCAGCAGCTTAGGACTAGCGGGAGGATCGGATGAGCAGTTCTTC.

CDR3 in amino acids: CASSQDRQIYEQYF. The CDR3 DNA reads as TGCGCCAGCAGCCAAGATAGACAGATTTACGAGCAGTACTTC. V gene TRBV4-1 combines with J gene TRBJ2-7; possible D gene TRBD1, 5 bases. V lost 0 bases and J lost 4, with 10 bases in between. CDR1 is MGHRA and CDR2 is YSYEKL in the germline V gene. CDR3 length: 14 amino acids.

V usage is TRBV5-6 and J usage is TRBJ2-3, with D hard to call. Germline lookup yields CDR1 SGHDT and CDR2 YYEEEE. Trimming removed 0 bases from V and 0 bases from J, with 11 bases in between. The CDR3 consists of 16 residues. The chain's CDR3 is CASSLGGSTSTDTQYF. The CDR3 nucleotides read TGTGCCAGCAGCTTGGGCGGCAGTACTAGCACAGATACGCAGTATTTT.